This TCR beta chain was captured by sequencing in a study of cytomegalovirus exposure and HLA in healthy donors. This clone has just a few counts. What it binds is not known. Notes on the study in general: Across donors, presence/absence analyses took sequencing depth to be roughly uniform. Researchers counted around 180 TCR beta chains as cytomegalovirus-associated. Later analysis demonstrated an association between a missense DCLRE1C variant and TCR beta V- and J-gene trimming.

PCR employed 60 Vbeta and 13 Jbeta primers. The method was immunoSEQ multiplex PCR; TCRdb's version includes in-frame clones alone and lacks a portion of them. Of approximately 150,000 clones detected, about 77% appear once; the ten largest clones hold around 1.5%. Germline V gives CDR1 SGHRS, CDR2 YFSETQ. There are 15 residues in the CDR3. V was clipped by 1 base and J by 0 bases; unmatched bases: 3. Sequences were obtained from PBMCs. The rearrangement links TRBV5-1 to TRBJ1-1; TRBD1 agrees at 7 bases. The receptor's source is a female donor in good health and CMV-seronegative. CDR3 in amino acids: CASSLRQGMNTEAFF. In DNA, the CDR3 is TGCGCCAGCAGCTTGCGACAGGGCATGAACACTGAAGCTTTCTTT.